A selection of T cell receptor beta chains follows, all from one sample in a study of tumor and adjacent non-tumor tissue in lung cancer. TCRdb re-called the multiplex PCR reads through MiXCR, storing one row per CDR3 protein. The table lists 120,000 or so distinct CDR3 sequences, nearly 85% of them singletons, with about 23% in the top ten. The specimen was lung tumor tissue. Every receptor here comes from a man aged 70-80 years with non-small cell lung cancer. CDR3s include the opening cysteine and the closing phenylalanine or tryptophan. The D gene is left open where the match is weak. Rows may omit the clone size; those that give it use once, few, many or a size class.

D: .; J: TRBJ2-7; size: many; V: TRBV12-3/TRBV12-4; DNA: TGTGCCAGCAGTTCTCGGGGTGACTACGAGCAGTACTTC; CDR3: CASSSRGDYEQYF
D: .; J: TRBJ1-3; size: .; V: TRBV4-1; DNA: TGCTCCAGCAGAAGAGGCCAGGGCCTCTCTGGAAACACCATATATTTT; CDR3: CSSRRGQGLSGNTIYF
D: .; J: TRBJ2-1; size: .; V: TRBV11-2; DNA: TGTGCCAGCAGCTCCCGGGGTGGGGGGACGGAGTATTTT; CDR3: CASSSRGGGTEYF
D: .; J: TRBJ2-1; size: .; V: TRBV6-1; DNA: TGTGCCGGCAGTGGGTGGTTTTATGACAATGAGCAGTTCTTC; CDR3: CAGSGWFYDNEQFF
D: TRBD2; J: TRBJ2-1; size: many; V: TRBV5-4; DNA: TGTGCCAGCAGCATGGGACTAGCGGGGTACAATGAGCAGTTCTTC; CDR3: CASSMGLAGYNEQFF
D: .; J: TRBJ1-5; size: .; V: TRBV5-6; DNA: TGTGCCAGCAGCTTGAGTGGAACGGAAAGCAATCAGCCCCAGCAGTTT; CDR3: CASSLSGTESNQPQQF
D: .; J: TRBJ2-1; size: .; V: TRBV6-2/TRBV6-3; DNA: TGTGCCAGCAGCACGCACGGGAGCCGCTCCTTTAATGAGCAGTTCTTC; CDR3: CASSTHGSRSFNEQFF
D: .; J: TRBJ2-3; size: .; V: TRBV6-1; DNA: TGTGCCTGTAATACCCCCCGGGGGAGCACAGATACGCAGTATTTT; CDR3: CACNTPRGSTDTQYF
D: .; J: TRBJ2-5; size: once; V: TRBV5-4; DNA: TGTAGCAGCAGCTTGAGGCGGGATCAAGAGACCCAGTACTTC; CDR3: CSSSLRRDQETQYF
D: TRBD2; J: TRBJ2-3; size: .; V: TRBV10-3; DNA: TGTGCCATCAGTGATGCAAGCGGGAGGGACACAGATACGCAGTACTTT; CDR3: CAISDASGRDTDTQYF
D: .; J: TRBJ2-7; size: .; V: TRBV4-2; DNA: TGTGCCAGCAGCCCACCTATCGTGGGGGGACTCGGCTACAAGCAGTACTTC; CDR3: CASSPPIVGGLGYKQYF
D: TRBD1; J: TRBJ1-6; size: once; V: TRBV7-9; DNA: TGTGCCAGCAGCAACAGGGGATCAGTCCTCCACTTT; CDR3: CASSNRGSVLHF
D: TRBD1; J: TRBJ2-3; size: .; V: TRBV5-4; DNA: TGTGTCAGCAGCTTGCCTATGTGGACAGGGGACACTACTAGCACAGATACGCAGTATTTT; CDR3: CVSSLPMWTGDTTSTDTQYF
D: TRBD1; J: TRBJ1-1; size: once; V: TRBV6-5; DNA: TGTGCCAGCAAGACCGGGACAGGGTTGGTCACGGAAGCTATCTTT; CDR3: CASKTGTGLVTEAIF
D: TRBD2; J: TRBJ2-3; size: .; V: TRBV12-3/TRBV12-4; DNA: TGTGCCAGCAAAACCCCGGGACTAGCGGGGGAGGCGTGGTATTTT; CDR3: CASKTPGLAGEAWYF
D: .; J: TRBJ2-3; size: .; V: TRBV6-5; DNA: TGTGCCAGCAGTTACTCACAGTACACGGGTACGCAGTATTTT; CDR3: CASSYSQYTGTQYF
D: .; J: TRBJ2-7; size: .; V: TRBV5-5; DNA: TGTGCCAGCGGTTCACTTACTATGGGGCCCTGGGACTTC; CDR3: CASGSLTMGPWDF
D: .; J: TRBJ1-1; size: .; V: TRBV5-5; DNA: TGTGCCAGCACGGGACAAGTCCGTGACACTGAAGCTTTCTTT; CDR3: CASTGQVRDTEAFF
D: .; J: TRBJ2-2; size: .; V: TRBV4-1; DNA: TGCGCCAGCAGCCAGCGACAGAAGAACATCGGGGAACTGTTTTTT; CDR3: CASSQRQKNIGELFF
D: .; J: TRBJ2-5; size: .; V: TRBV11-1; DNA: TGTGCCAGCAGCTTAGCGCGGGGATACCAGTACTTC; CDR3: CASSLARGYQYF
D: .; J: TRBJ1-1; size: .; V: TRBV6-5; DNA: TGTGCCAGCAGCTCGCCTGACAGGCTTAACACTGAAACTTTCTTT; CDR3: CASSSPDRLNTETFF
D: .; J: TRBJ1-5; size: .; V: TRBV7-8; DNA: TGTGATAGCAGCCTCGGGACAATCAATCAGCCTCAGCATTTT; CDR3: CDSSLGTINQPQHF
D: .; J: TRBJ2-1; size: once; V: TRBV11-2; DNA: TGTGCCAGCAGCTTAGTCAGGAAGGATGAGCAGTTCTTC; CDR3: CASSLVRKDEQFF
D: .; J: TRBJ1-1; size: once; V: TRBV11-2; DNA: TGTACCAGCAGCTTACGGGCGAGGGATATGTGGAACACTGAAGCTTTCTTT; CDR3: CTSSLRARDMWNTEAFF
D: .; J: TRBJ2-7; size: .; V: TRBV28; DNA: TGTGCCAGCAGTTTGGCCTACAAACAGTACTTC; CDR3: CASSLAYKQYF
D: TRBD2; J: TRBJ2-1; size: .; V: TRBV6-2/TRBV6-3; DNA: TGTGCCAGCAGTCACGCCGGGACTAGCGGGAGGGCCTTGCAGAATGAGCAGTTCTTC; CDR3: CASSHAGTSGRALQNEQFF
D: .; J: TRBJ2-7; size: .; V: TRBV29-1; DNA: TGCAGCGCTTCGGGGACGAATCCCGAGCAGTACTTC; CDR3: CSASGTNPEQYF
D: TRBD1; J: TRBJ1-2; size: .; V: TRBV6-6; DNA: TGTGCCAGCAATATTCAGGGACAGGGCTATGGCTACACCTTC; CDR3: CASNIQGQGYGYTF
D: .; J: TRBJ2-5; size: .; V: TRBV29-1; DNA: TGCAGCGCCAAGCCCTACTTCCAGAGAGGTCAAGAGACTCGGTACTTC; CDR3: CSAKPYFQRGQETRYF
D: .; J: TRBJ1-2; size: .; V: TRBV6-1; DNA: TGTGCCAGCAGTGATATGGACGGAGCTAACTATGGTTACACCTTC; CDR3: CASSDMDGANYGYTF
D: TRBD1; J: TRBJ2-3; size: once; V: TRBV5-1; DNA: TGCGCCAGCAGTAGGGCGGCAGGGGGATCAGTTGGTCCAGATACGCAGTATTTT; CDR3: CASSRAAGGSVGPDTQYF
D: .; J: TRBJ1-1; size: .; V: TRBV12-3/TRBV12-4; DNA: TGTGTCAGTAGTTACACCGGGACGGGGAACACTGAAGCTTTCTTT; CDR3: CVSSYTGTGNTEAFF
D: .; J: TRBJ2-5; size: .; V: TRBV10-3; DNA: TGTGCCATCAAACAGGCCGATCAAGAGACCCAGTACTTC; CDR3: CAIKQADQETQYF
D: .; J: TRBJ2-7; size: .; V: TRBV29-1; DNA: TGCAGTGCCAGCGGAATGGCCGGCGATGGGATGCAGTACTTC; CDR3: CSASGMAGDGMQYF
D: .; J: TRBJ1-4; size: .; V: TRBV11-3; DNA: TGTGCCAGTAGTTGGATAGTCTCTGGTGAAAAACTGTTTTTT; CDR3: CASSWIVSGEKLFF